Listed below are T cell receptor beta chains from one sample, sequenced in a study of control samples from healthy donors and cancer patients. The protocol was immunoSEQ multiplex PCR, while the TCRdb copy is restricted to in-frame clones and leaves out a portion. The sample contains approximately 44,000 clones, just over 70% of which appear only once. The sequenced sample was formalin-fixed, paraffin-embedded tissue. The origin of the receptors is a male donor with melanoma. CDR3s include the opening cysteine and the closing phenylalanine or tryptophan. A D gene is named only where the DNA matches it firmly. Expanded clones get a size class; other rows say once, few or many, or leave the size out.

V: TRBV9; D: .; size: few; J: TRBJ2-7; CDR3: CASSVAPVRGDYEQYF; DNA: TGTGCCAGCAGCGTAGCCCCGGTCAGGGGAGACTACGAGCAGTACTTC
V: TRBV13; D: TRBD2; size: .; J: TRBJ2-5; CDR3: CASSLGGLALQETQYF; DNA: TGTGCCAGCAGCTTAGGGGGACTAGCACTACAAGAGACCCAGTACTTC
V: TRBV7-8; D: TRBD1; size: .; J: TRBJ1-4; CDR3: CASSAQGVGTNEKLFF; DNA: TGTGCCAGCAGCGCACAGGGGGTAGGCACTAATGAAAAACTGTTTTTT
V: TRBV28; D: .; size: once; J: TRBJ2-7; CDR3: CASSLVLVGEQYF; DNA: TGTGCCAGCAGTTTAGTTCTCGTGGGCGAGCAGTACTTC
V: TRBV18; D: .; size: .; J: TRBJ2-7; CDR3: CASSLGSSYEQYF; DNA: TGTGCCAGCTCACTTGGAAGCTCCTACGAACAGTACTTC
V: TRBV7-9; D: .; size: .; J: TRBJ1-6; CDR3: CASSTSSGGQPHNSPLHF; DNA: TGTGCCAGCAGCACCAGCTCCGGAGGACAGCCTCATAATTCACCCCTCCACTTT
V: TRBV6-4; D: TRBD1; size: .; J: TRBJ2-1; CDR3: CASSDRLTGTGGYNEQFF; DNA: TGTGCCAGCAGTGACAGGCTCACCGGGACAGGGGGCTACAATGAGCAGTTCTTC
V: TRBV15; D: .; size: .; J: TRBJ1-5; CDR3: CATSRVGGSQPQHF; DNA: TGTGCCACCAGCAGAGTCGGGGGAAGTCAGCCCCAGCATTTT
V: TRBV15; D: TRBD2; size: .; J: TRBJ2-3; CDR3: CATSRQREGADTQYF; DNA: TGTGCCACCAGCAGGCAGCGGGAGGGGGCAGATACGCAGTATTTT
V: TRBV7-9; D: .; size: .; J: TRBJ1-1; CDR3: CASSWRQLNTEAFF; DNA: TGTGCCAGCAGCTGGCGTCAGTTGAACACTGAAGCTTTCTTT
V: TRBV7-9; D: .; size: few; J: TRBJ1-4; CDR3: CASSLGSRNNEKLFF; DNA: TGTGCCAGCAGCTTAGGGTCCAGAAATAATGAAAAACTGTTTTTT
V: TRBV3-1/TRBV3-2; D: .; size: .; J: TRBJ1-4; CDR3: CASSQLGTGNEKLFF; DNA: TGTGCCAGCAGCCAACTAGGTACGGGGAATGAAAAACTGTTTTTT
V: TRBV24-1; D: TRBD1; size: .; J: TRBJ2-7; CDR3: CATSGGGSEQYF; DNA: TGTGCCACCAGTGGAGGGGGCTCCGAGCAGTACTTC
V: TRBV5-1; D: .; size: .; J: TRBJ1-5; CDR3: CASSRTGNQPQHF; DNA: TGCGCCAGCAGCCGGACAGGCAATCAGCCCCAGCATTTT
V: TRBV4-2; D: TRBD2; size: .; J: TRBJ2-3; CDR3: CASSQGTSGNTQYF; DNA: TGTGCCAGCAGCCAAGGGACTAGCGGGAATACGCAGTATTTT
V: TRBV28; D: .; size: .; J: TRBJ1-2; CDR3: CASSFRGADYGYTF; DNA: TGTGCCAGCAGTTTCAGGGGCGCAGACTATGGCTACACCTTC
V: TRBV11-1; D: TRBD1; size: once; J: TRBJ2-5; CDR3: CASSFDRGYAGETQYF; DNA: TGTGCCAGCAGCTTCGACAGGGGGTACGCGGGGGAGACCCAGTACTTC
V: TRBV5-4; D: .; size: .; J: TRBJ2-6; CDR3: CASSLVMGVLTF; DNA: TGTGCCAGCAGCTTGGTTATGGGCGTCCTGACTTTC
V: TRBV5-5; D: .; size: few; J: TRBJ2-7; CDR3: CASSLDTETPSYEQYF; DNA: TGTGCCAGCAGCTTGGATACGGAGACCCCTTCCTACGAGCAGTACTTC
V: TRBV5-6; D: TRBD1; size: .; J: TRBJ2-5; CDR3: CASTQTNRGRATQYF; DNA: TGTGCCAGCACCCAAACCAACAGGGGGCGAGCGACCCAGTACTTC
V: TRBV19; D: .; size: .; J: TRBJ2-3; CDR3: CASSQSTDTQYF; DNA: TGTGCCAGTAGTCAGTCCACAGATACGCAGTATTTT
V: TRBV7-9; D: TRBD1; size: .; J: TRBJ1-1; CDR3: CASSRTTGVEAFF; DNA: TGTGCCAGCAGCAGGACCACAGGGGTGGAGGCTTTCTTT
V: TRBV7-2; D: TRBD1; size: .; J: TRBJ2-7; CDR3: CATMASGGLRQYF; DNA: TGTGCCACCATGGCGTCAGGGGGCTTGAGGCAGTACTTC
V: TRBV12-3/TRBV12-4; D: .; size: .; J: TRBJ2-7; CDR3: CASSLRPGDEQYF; DNA: TGTGCCAGCAGTCTCCGACCGGGAGACGAGCAGTACTTC
V: TRBV18; D: .; size: .; J: TRBJ2-2; CDR3: CASSRRDRNTGELFF; DNA: TGTGCCAGCTCTCGCCGGGACCGGAACACCGGGGAGCTGTTTTTT
V: TRBV1; D: .; size: .; J: TRBJ1-5; CDR3: CTSSQEGQGAHQPQHF; DNA: TGCACCAGCAGCCAAGAGGGACAGGGGGCTCATCAGCCCCAGCATTTT
V: TRBV15; D: .; size: once; J: TRBJ2-7; CDR3: CATSISRGFYEQYF; DNA: TGTGCCACCAGCATCTCCAGGGGTTTCTACGAGCAGTACTTC
V: TRBV7-2; D: TRBD1; size: few; J: TRBJ1-4; CDR3: CASSLQGAGEKLFF; DNA: TGTGCCAGCAGCTTACAGGGGGCTGGGGAAAAACTGTTTTTT
V: TRBV27; D: .; size: once; J: TRBJ2-7; CDR3: CASSGAGAESYEQYF; DNA: TGTGCCAGCAGTGGGGCCGGGGCGGAGTCCTACGAGCAGTACTTC
V: TRBV19; D: TRBD1; size: few; J: TRBJ1-5; CDR3: CASSSQGVNQPQHF; DNA: TGTGCCAGTAGCTCGCAGGGGGTAAATCAGCCCCAGCATTTT
V: TRBV2; D: .; size: .; J: TRBJ1-2; CDR3: CTRTSANYGYTF; DNA: TGTACCCGTACCTCAGCTAACTATGGCTACACCTTC
V: TRBV25-1; D: .; size: .; J: TRBJ1-2; CDR3: CASKPGLGYTF; DNA: TGTGCCAGCAAGCCAGGCCTGGGCTACACCTTC
V: TRBV3-1/TRBV3-2; D: TRBD1; size: few; J: TRBJ1-2; CDR3: CASSPSEGAGYTF; DNA: TGTGCCAGCAGCCCCTCGGAGGGGGCTGGCTACACCTTC
V: TRBV30; D: TRBD1; size: .; J: TRBJ2-7; CDR3: CAWSFSGTGFDEQYF; DNA: TGTGCCTGGAGTTTCTCCGGGACAGGGTTTGACGAGCAGTACTTC
V: TRBV24-1; D: TRBD2; size: .; J: TRBJ2-1; CDR3: CATSSGTPRGSGAYNEQFF; DNA: TGTGCCACCAGTTCGGGGACTCCAAGGGGAAGCGGGGCATACAATGAGCAGTTCTTC
V: TRBV5-6; D: .; size: .; J: TRBJ2-1; CDR3: CASSRLQSLHEQFF; DNA: TGTGCCAGCAGCCGTTTACAGTCTCTCCATGAGCAGTTCTTC
V: TRBV5-1; D: .; size: .; J: TRBJ1-3; CDR3: CASNPDSGNTIYF; DNA: TGCGCCTCTAATCCGGACTCTGGAAACACCATATATTTT
V: TRBV10-2; D: TRBD2; size: .; J: TRBJ2-2; CDR3: CASSRIPGLGLNTGELFF; DNA: TGCGCCAGCAGCCGAATACCGGGACTAGGGTTAAACACCGGGGAGCTGTTTTTT
V: TRBV10-2; D: .; size: .; J: TRBJ2-7; CDR3: CASRDPYYEQYF; DNA: TGCGCCAGCAGGGACCCATACTACGAGCAGTACTTC
V: TRBV13; D: .; size: few; J: TRBJ2-7; CDR3: CASSRGTASYEQYF; DNA: TGTGCCAGCAGCCGAGGGACTGCCTCCTACGAGCAGTACTTC
V: TRBV6-1; D: .; size: many; J: TRBJ2-3; CDR3: CASSEGATQYF; DNA: TGTGCCAGCAGTGAGGGTGCGACGCAGTATTTT
V: TRBV3-1/TRBV3-2; D: .; size: .; J: TRBJ2-1; CDR3: CASSQGNVNEQFF; DNA: TGTGCCAGCAGCCAAGGAAACGTTAATGAGCAGTTCTTC
V: TRBV7-3; D: TRBD1; size: .; J: TRBJ2-3; CDR3: CASSATGGTQYF; DNA: TGTGCCAGCAGCGCAACAGGGGGCACGCAGTATTTT
V: TRBV28; D: .; size: .; J: TRBJ1-5; CDR3: CATTLDVHDAQHF; DNA: TGTGCCACTACCCTGGACGTCCACGATGCCCAGCATTTT
V: TRBV14; D: .; size: .; J: TRBJ2-7; CDR3: CASSQVYEQYF; DNA: TGTGCCAGCAGCCAAGTCTACGAGCAGTACTTC
V: TRBV4-1; D: TRBD1; size: .; J: TRBJ1-3; CDR3: CASSQGQGSGNTIYF; DNA: TGCGCCAGCAGCCAGGGACAGGGCTCTGGAAACACCATATATTTT
V: TRBV5-1; D: TRBD2; size: .; J: TRBJ2-7; CDR3: CASSSRDYPYEQYF; DNA: TGCGCCAGCAGCAGCCGGGACTACCCCTACGAGCAGTACTTC
V: TRBV18; D: TRBD1; size: .; J: TRBJ2-5; CDR3: CASSQGTEQETQYF; DNA: TGTGCCAGCTCACAAGGGACAGAACAAGAGACCCAGTACTTC
V: TRBV18; D: .; size: .; J: TRBJ2-7; CDR3: CASSPPAGMESYEQYF; DNA: TGTGCTAGCTCACCACCCGCGGGGATGGAGTCCTACGAGCAGTACTTT
V: TRBV4-1; D: TRBD2; size: .; J: TRBJ2-3; CDR3: CASSQGLAGVVGTDTQYF; DNA: TGCGCCAGCAGCCAAGGGCTAGCGGGAGTAGTAGGCACAGATACGCAGTATTTT